The clone carrying this T cell receptor (beta chain) was found many times. Its target is not known. Amplification of TCR alpha and beta CDR3 regions from RNA used iRepertoire nested multiplex PCR. Tissue mRNA or PBMC total RNA, roughly 85-450 ng, went into one-step reverse transcription and amplification. TCRdb reprocessed the multiplex PCR reads with MiXCR, giving one entry per CDR3 protein. The sample has approximately 110,000 distinct CDR3 sequences, around 23% seen once; the top ten hold over 12%. The sample comes from a study of glioma-infiltrating T cells. This CDR3 region has 14 residues. The V gene's germline CDR1 is MDHEN and CDR2 SYDVKM. V was pared by 7 bases and J by 2 bases, with 14 bases between. General study points: Only very few CDR3 sequences appeared in both tissue and blood. Above-expected tissue-blood divergence occurred in all gliomas, most in low-grade ones.

The sequenced material came from glioma tissue, nonneoplastic brain tissue, or PBMCs (not recorded which). V and J are TRBV28 and TRBJ1-1; possibly TRBD1 for D (5 bases). The clonotype comes from a human donor with low-grade glioma or glioblastoma, undergoing nonglioma brain surgery, or in good health (not recorded which). In DNA, the CDR3 is TGTGCCAGCACCGTTTGGGGGGAAAACACTGAAGCTTTCTTT. Amino acid sequence: CASTVWGENTEAFF.